This T cell receptor (beta chain) was recorded in a study of T-cell reconstitution after alpha-beta-depleted transplantation in children. Study conclusions and caveats: One year after transplant, T-cell counts and diversity came mostly from newly produced T cells.

In regard to this clonotype: Antigen specificity is unknown.

The TCRbeta library was prepared with unique molecular identifiers. TCRdb re-analysed the PCR reads in MiXCR, keeping a single row per CDR3 protein. The table shows about 980,000 distinct CDR3 sequences, with under 30% occurring only once. Germline values: CDR1 SGHNT, CDR2 YYREEE (reference sequence). Between the trimmed V and J ends, which lost 4 bases and 4 bases, there was a span of 14 bases. The CDR3 length is 14 residues. The TCR comes from a boy younger than two who had a stem cell transplant for SCID, so the T cells may come from the graft donor. The chain is built from TRBV5-4 and TRBJ1-1, with D possibly TRBD1 on 5 matching bases. The source was PBMCs, mostly from graft donor cells, collected 360 days after TCRalphabeta/CD19-depleted stem cell transplant. CDR3 loop: CASSPPGRGTEAFF. DNA of the CDR3: TGTGCCAGCAGCCCCCCGGGTAGGGGCACTGAAGCTTTCTTT.